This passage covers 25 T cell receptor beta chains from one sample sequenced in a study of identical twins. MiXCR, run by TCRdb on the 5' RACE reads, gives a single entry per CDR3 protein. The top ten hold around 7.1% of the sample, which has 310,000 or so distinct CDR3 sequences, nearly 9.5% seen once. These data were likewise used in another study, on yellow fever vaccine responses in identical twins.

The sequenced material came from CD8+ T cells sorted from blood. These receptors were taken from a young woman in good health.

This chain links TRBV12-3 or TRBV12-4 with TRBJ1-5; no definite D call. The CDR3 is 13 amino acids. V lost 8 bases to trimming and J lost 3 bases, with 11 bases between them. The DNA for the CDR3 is TGTGCCAGCCTTGGAGGGTACAATCAGCCCCAGCATTTT. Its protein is CASLGGYNQPQHF.

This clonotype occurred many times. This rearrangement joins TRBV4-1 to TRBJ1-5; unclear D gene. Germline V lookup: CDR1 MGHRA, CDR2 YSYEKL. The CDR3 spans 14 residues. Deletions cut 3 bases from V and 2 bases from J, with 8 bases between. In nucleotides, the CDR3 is TGCGCCAGCAGCCAGGACCCAGGCAATCAGCCCCAGCATTTT. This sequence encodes CASSQDPGNQPQHF.

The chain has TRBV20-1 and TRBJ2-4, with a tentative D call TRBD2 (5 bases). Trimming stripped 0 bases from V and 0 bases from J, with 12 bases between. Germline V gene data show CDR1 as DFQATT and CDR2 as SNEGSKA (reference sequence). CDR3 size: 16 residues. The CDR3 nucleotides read TGCAGTGCTAGAGAGAGTCTAGCAGTAGCCAAAAACATTCAGTACTTC. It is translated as CSARESLAVAKNIQYF.

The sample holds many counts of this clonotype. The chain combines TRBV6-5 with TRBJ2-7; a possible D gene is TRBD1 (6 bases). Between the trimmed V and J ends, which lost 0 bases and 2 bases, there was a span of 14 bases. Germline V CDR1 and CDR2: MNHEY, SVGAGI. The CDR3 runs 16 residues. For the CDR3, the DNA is TGTGCCAGCAGTTACTCTGGACAGACCCTCACCTACGAGCAGTACTTC. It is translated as CASSYSGQTLTYEQYF.

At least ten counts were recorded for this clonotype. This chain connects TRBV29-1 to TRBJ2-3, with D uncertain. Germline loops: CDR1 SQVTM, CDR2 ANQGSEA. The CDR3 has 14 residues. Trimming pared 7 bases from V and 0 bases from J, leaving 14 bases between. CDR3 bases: TGCAGCGCTTATTTGGGCATTAGCACAGATACGCAGTATTTT. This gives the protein CSAYLGISTDTQYF.

The CDR3 coding sequence is TGTGCCAGCAGTTTTTACGATACCGGGGAGTTCGGGACCCAGTACTTC. It codes for CASSFYDTGEFGTQYF. The V and J genes are TRBV12-3 or TRBV12-4 and TRBJ2-5; D may be TRBD2 (5 bases). Trimming removed 3 bases from V and 7 bases from J, with 21 bases in between. This CDR3 has 16 residues.

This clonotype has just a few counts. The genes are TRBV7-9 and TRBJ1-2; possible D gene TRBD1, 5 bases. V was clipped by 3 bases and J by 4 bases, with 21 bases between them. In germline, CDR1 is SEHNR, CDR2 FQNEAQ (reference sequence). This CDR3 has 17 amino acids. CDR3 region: CASSFPSGASETYGYTF. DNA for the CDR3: TGTGCCAGCAGCTTCCCTAGTGGGGCCTCGGAGACCTATGGCTACACCTTC.

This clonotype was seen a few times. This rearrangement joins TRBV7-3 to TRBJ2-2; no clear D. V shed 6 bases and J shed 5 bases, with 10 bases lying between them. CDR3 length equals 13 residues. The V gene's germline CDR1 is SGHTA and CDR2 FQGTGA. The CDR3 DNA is TGTGCCAGCAGACCGACTGCGACCGGGGAGCTGTTTTTT. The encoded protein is CASRPTATGELFF.

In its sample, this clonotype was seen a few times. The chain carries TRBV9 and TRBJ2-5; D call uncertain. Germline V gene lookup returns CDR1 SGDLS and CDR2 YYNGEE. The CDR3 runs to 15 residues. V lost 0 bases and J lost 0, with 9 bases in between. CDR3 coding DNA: TGTGCCAGCAGCGTAGGGGTACTGGACCAAGAGACCCAGTACTTC. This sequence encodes CASSVGVLDQETQYF.

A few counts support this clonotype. CDR3 amino acids: CASSLLGTELFF. The CDR3 DNA is TGTGCCAGCAGTTTATTGGGTACAGAGCTGTTTTTT. J is TRBJ2-2 and V is TRBV27; no reliable D call. There are 12 residues in the CDR3. With 1 base removed from V and 11 bases from J, the gap between germline ends came to 8 bases. Germline V lookup: CDR1 MNHEY, CDR2 SMNVEV (reference sequence).

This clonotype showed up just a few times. CDR3 sequence reads: CASSQDLGRGSSTDTQYF. The DNA for the CDR3 is TGTGCCAGCAGCCAAGATTTGGGCCGGGGCAGCAGCACAGATACGCAGTATTTT. The rearrangement joins TRBV3-1 to TRBJ2-3; either TRBD1 or TRBD2 may supply D (5 bases each). The CDR3 is made up of 18 amino acids. Germline values: CDR1 LGHDT, CDR2 YNNKEL (reference sequence). The V end lost 0 bases, the J end lost 0 bases, and 16 bases lay between the germline ends.

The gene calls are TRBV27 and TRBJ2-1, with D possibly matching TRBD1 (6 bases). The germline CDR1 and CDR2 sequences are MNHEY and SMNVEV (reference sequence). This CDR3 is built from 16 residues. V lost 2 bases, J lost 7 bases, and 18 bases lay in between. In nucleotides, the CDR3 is TGTGCCAGCAGTTTAGCCATTCCCCTCGACAGGAATGAGCAGTTCTTC. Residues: CASSLAIPLDRNEQFF.

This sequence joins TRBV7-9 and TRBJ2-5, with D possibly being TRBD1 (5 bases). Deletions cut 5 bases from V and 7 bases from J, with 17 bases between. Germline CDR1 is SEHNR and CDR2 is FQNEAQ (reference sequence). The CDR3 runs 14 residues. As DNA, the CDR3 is TGTGCCAGCAGCATCCCAGGGCCTCAATTGACCCAGTACTTC. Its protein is CASSIPGPQLTQYF.

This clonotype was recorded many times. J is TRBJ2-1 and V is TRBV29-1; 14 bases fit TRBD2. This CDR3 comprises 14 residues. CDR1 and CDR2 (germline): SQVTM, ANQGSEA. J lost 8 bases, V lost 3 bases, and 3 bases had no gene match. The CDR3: CSVEGLAGVYEQFF. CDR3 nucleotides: TGCAGCGTTGAGGGACTAGCGGGAGTTTATGAGCAGTTCTTC.

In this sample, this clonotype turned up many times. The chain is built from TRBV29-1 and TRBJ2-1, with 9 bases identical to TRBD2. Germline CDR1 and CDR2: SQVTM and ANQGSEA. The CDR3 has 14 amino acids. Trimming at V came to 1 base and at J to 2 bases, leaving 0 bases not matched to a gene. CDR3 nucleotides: TGCAGCGTTGAAGCTAGCGGGGCCTACAATGAGCAGTTCTTC. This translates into CSVEASGAYNEQFF.

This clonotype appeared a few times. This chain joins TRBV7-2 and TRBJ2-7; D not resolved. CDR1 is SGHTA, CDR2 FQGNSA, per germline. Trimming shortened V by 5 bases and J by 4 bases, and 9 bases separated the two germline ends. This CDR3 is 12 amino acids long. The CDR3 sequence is CASSPSDYEQYF. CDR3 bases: TGTGCCAGCAGCCCCTCGGATTACGAGCAGTACTTC.

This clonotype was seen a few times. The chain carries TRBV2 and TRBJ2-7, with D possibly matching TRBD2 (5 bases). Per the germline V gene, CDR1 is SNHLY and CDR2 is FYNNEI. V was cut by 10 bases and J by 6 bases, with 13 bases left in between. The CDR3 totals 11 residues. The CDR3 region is CATADGIEQYF. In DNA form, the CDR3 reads TGTGCCACCGCCGACGGGATCGAGCAGTACTTC.

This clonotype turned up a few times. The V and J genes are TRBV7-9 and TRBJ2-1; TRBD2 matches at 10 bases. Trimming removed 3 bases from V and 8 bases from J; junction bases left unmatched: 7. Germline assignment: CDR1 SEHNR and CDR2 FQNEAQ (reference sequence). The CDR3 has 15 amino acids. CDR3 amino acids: CASSFTSGDLDEQFF. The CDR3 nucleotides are TGTGCCAGCAGCTTTACTAGCGGGGACTTGGATGAGCAGTTCTTC. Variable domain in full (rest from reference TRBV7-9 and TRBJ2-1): DTGVSQNPRHKITKRGQNVTFRCDPISEHNRLYWYRQTLGQGPEFLTYFQNEAQLEKSRLLSDRFSAERPKGSFSTLEIQRTEQGDSAMYLCASSFTSGDLDEQFFGPGTRLTVL.

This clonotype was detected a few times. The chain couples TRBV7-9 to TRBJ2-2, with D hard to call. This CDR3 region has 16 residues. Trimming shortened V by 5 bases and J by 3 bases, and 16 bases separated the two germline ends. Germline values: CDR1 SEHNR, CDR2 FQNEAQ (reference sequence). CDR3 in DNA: TGTGCCAGCAGCCCATCCAATACGGACCACACCGGGGAGCTGTTTTTT. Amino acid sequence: CASSPSNTDHTGELFF. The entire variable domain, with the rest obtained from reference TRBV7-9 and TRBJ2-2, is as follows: DTGVSQNPRHKITKRGQNVTFRCDPISEHNRLYWYRQTLGQGPEFLTYFQNEAQLEKSRLLSDRFSAERPKGSFSTLEIQRTEQGDSAMYLCASSPSNTDHTGELFFGEGSRLTVL.

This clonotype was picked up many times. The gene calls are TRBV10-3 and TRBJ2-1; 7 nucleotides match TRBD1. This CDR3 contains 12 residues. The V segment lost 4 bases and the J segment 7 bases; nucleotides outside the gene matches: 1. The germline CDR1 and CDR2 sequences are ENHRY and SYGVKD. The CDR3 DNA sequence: TGTGCCATCAGTGCAGGGGGTAATGAGCAGTTCTTC. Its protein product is CAISAGGNEQFF.

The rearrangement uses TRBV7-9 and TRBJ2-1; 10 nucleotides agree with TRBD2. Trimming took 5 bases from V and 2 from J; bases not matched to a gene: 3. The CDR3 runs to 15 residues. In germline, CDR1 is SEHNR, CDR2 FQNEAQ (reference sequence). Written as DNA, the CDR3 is TGTGCCAGCAGCGAAGGACTAGCGGCCTACAATGAGCAGTTCTTC. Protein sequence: CASSEGLAAYNEQFF. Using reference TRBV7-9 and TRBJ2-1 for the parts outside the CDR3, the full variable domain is DTGVSQNPRHKITKRGQNVTFRCDPISEHNRLYWYRQTLGQGPEFLTYFQNEAQLEKSRLLSDRFSAERPKGSFSTLEIQRTEQGDSAMYLCASSEGLAAYNEQFFGPGTRLTVL.

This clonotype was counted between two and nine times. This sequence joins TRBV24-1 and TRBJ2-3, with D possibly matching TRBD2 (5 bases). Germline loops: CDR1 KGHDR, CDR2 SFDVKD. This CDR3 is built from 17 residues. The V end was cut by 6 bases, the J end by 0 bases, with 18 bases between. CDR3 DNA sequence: TGTGCCACCAGTCCACCCAGACTAACTACTAGCACAGATACGCAGTATTTT. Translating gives CATSPPRLTTSTDTQYF.

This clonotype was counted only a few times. The CDR3, as DNA: TGTGCCAGCAGTAATTGGCTAGCGGGAGCCGAGCAGTACTTC. Translated: CASSNWLAGAEQYF. The J gene is TRBJ2-7, the V gene TRBV28; 10 nucleotides match TRBD2. The V gene's germline CDR1 is MDHEN and CDR2 SYDVKM. This CDR3 comprises 14 residues. V was clipped by 5 bases and J by 6 bases; unmatched bases: 7.

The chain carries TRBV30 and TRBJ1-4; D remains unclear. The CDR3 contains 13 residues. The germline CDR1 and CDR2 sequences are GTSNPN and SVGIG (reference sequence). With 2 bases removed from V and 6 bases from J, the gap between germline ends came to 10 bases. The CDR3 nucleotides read TGTGCCTGGAGTTCAACACAACATGAAAAACTGTTTTTT. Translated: CAWSSTQHEKLFF.

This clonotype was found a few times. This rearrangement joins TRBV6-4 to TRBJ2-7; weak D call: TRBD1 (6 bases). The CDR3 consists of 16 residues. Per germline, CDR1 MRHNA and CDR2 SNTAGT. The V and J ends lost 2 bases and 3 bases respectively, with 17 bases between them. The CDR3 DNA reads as TGTGCCAGCAGTGACCCGTTGCAGGGGACCGACTACGAGCAGTACTTC. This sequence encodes CASSDPLQGTDYEQYF.